This TCR beta chain was retrieved from a study of T cell repertoires in ileal Crohn's disease. About the study: Operated complications were stricturing disease (roughly 61%) and penetrating disease (39%). Findings and limits, study-wide: All patients with clonality above 26.8% had endoscopic recurrence. Sorted CD8 T cells held more high-frequency clones than CD4.

As regards this clone: Antigen specificity is unknown.

Repertoires were generated with immunoSEQ multiplex PCR, while TCRdb's copy carries only in-frame clones and drops some. Of 5,000 or so clones listed, approximately 80% were seen once; the top ten hold roughly a quarter. Germline CDR1 reads SGHVS; CDR2 reads FNYEAQ. The CDR3 length is 14 residues. Trimming took 4 bases from V and 5 from J; bases not matched to a gene: 3. V is TRBV7-6 and J is TRBJ2-1, with TRBD2 identical over 9 bases. Sequenced: ileal tissue. The receptor's source is an adult with Crohn's disease. CDR3 amino acids: CASSSGLANNEQFF. CDR3 coding DNA: TGTGCCAGCAGCTCGGGACTAGCCAACAATGAGCAGTTCTTC.